This TCR beta chain was sequenced in a study of blood T cell repertoires in COVID-19. Across the study: Specimens from acute and convalescent COVID-19 originated in the United States, Italy and Spain. PBMCs, B-cell-depleted T cells, or T cells were the source of the cDNA or gDNA that made up the material.

In the source study's methods: Amplification with reference gene primers provided the estimates of nucleated cell counts. Clones were sequenced by immunoSEQ multiplex PCR, and TCRdb holds only the in-frame ones, with some missing. V and J calls and clone size are those listed in that table; D and trimming were worked out from the DNA. The sample contains tens of thousands of clones, roughly 89% of which appear only once. Germline V gives CDR1 SGHTA, CDR2 FQGNSA. V lost 5 bases to trimming and J lost 7 bases; unmatched junction nucleotides: 16. The CDR3 spans 17 residues. This TCR came from a human donor in a cohort sampled during active COVID-19. The J gene is TRBJ1-1, the V gene TRBV7-2; 10 bases fit TRBD1. Source material: peripheral blood. CDR3 nucleotides: TGTGCCAGCAGCCGTGGTCGTGGACAGGGGGTTCGTGGTGAAGCTTTCTTT. Translation gives CASSRGRGQGVRGEAFF.